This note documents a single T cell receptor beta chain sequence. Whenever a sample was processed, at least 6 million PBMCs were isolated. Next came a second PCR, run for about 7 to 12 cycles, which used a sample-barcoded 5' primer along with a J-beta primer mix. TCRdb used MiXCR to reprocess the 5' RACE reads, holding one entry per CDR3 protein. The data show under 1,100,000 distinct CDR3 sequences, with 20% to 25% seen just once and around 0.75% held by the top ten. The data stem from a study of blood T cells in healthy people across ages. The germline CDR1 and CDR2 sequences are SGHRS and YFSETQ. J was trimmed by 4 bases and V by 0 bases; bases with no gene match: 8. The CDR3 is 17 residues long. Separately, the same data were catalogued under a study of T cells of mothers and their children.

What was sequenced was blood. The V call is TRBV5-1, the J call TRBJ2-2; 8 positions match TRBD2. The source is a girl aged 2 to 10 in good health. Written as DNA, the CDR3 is TGCGCCAGCAGCTTGGCCTTTGAGCGGGAGTTCACCGGGGAGCTGTTTTTT. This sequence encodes CASSLAFEREFTGELFF.